The 27 T cell receptor beta chains listed next were all sequenced from one sample in a study of regulatory T cells in long-lasting Graves disease. Regarding time point: persistent/refractory GD, antithyroid drugs over 5 years with positive TRAb. Construction of the TCR library relied on RNA isolated from PBMCs. For TCR beta, libraries came from iRepertoire HTBI primers and Arm-PCR of CDR3 regions. TCRdb re-called the multiplex PCR reads with MiXCR, one entry per CDR3 protein. The sample lists fewer than 450,000 distinct CDR3 sequences; around a quarter were seen once. The sequenced sample was peripheral blood mononuclear cells (PBMCs), obtained when the disease was refractory, from a patient treated with antithyroid drugs. The receptors here all came from a female donor with Graves disease.

This clonotype was seen more than once but under ten times. Its ends do not fully match the called genes, so a read error is possible. The rearrangement uses TRBV10-3 and TRBJ1-1; D might be TRBD1 (5 bases). The CDR3 consists of 13 residues. From germline, CDR1 is ENHRY and CDR2 SYGVKD. This CDR3 reads CAIRGWTNNEAFF. CDR3 coding DNA: TGTGCCATCAGGGGGTGGACAAACAATGAAGCTTTCTTT.

A note on this clonotype: Possible read error: a much larger clone is one base away. This CDR3 reads CASSLEAGADEQYF. For the CDR3, the DNA is TGTGCCAGCAGCTTAGAGGCGGGAGCCGACGAGCAGTACTTC. This chain connects TRBV7-2 to TRBJ2-7; 7 nucleotides align to TRBD2. The CDR3 spans 14 residues. Germline V CDR1 and CDR2: SGHTA, FQGNSA. Losses at the gene ends were 1 base for V and 5 bases for J; bases not matched to a gene: 5.

This clonotype was detected only a few times. The genes are TRBV12-3 or TRBV12-4 and TRBJ2-4; D tentatively fits TRBD1 or TRBD2 (5 bases each). There are 16 residues in the CDR3. The V and J ends lost 8 bases and 4 bases respectively, with 21 bases between them. CDR3: CASRDDSSSQKNIQYF. The CDR3 region has the DNA TGTGCCAGCCGAGACGACAGCTCTAGCCAGAAAAACATTCAGTACTTC.

This clonotype was counted ten times or more. This chain joins TRBV20-1 and TRBJ2-5; 7 bases fit TRBD2. Germline V gives CDR1 DFQATT, CDR2 SNEGSKA (reference sequence). V gave up 3 bases and J gave up 5 bases; unmatched junction bases: 0. This CDR3 has 11 residues. CDR3 in amino acids: CSASGRETQYF. As DNA, the CDR3 is TGCAGTGCTAGCGGGAGGGAGACCCAGTACTTC.

This clonotype showed up just a few times. This chain joins TRBV7-9 and TRBJ2-7, with 7 positions matching TRBD1. Germline V CDR1 and CDR2: SEHNR, FQNEAQ (reference sequence). With 7 bases clipped from V and 7 bases from J, the junction kept 4 bases outside the gene matches. CDR3 length: 11 residues. Written as DNA, the CDR3 is TGTGCCAGCACCGTCAGGGGGGAGCAGTACTTC. Translated, it gives CASTVRGEQYF.

The chain couples TRBV20-1 to TRBJ1-3; 7 nucleotides match TRBD1. V was clipped by 0 bases and J by 4 bases; unmatched bases: 6. Germline lookup yields CDR1 DFQATT and CDR2 SNEGSKA (reference sequence). The CDR3 consists of 15 residues. In nucleotides, the CDR3 is TGCAGTGCTAGAGATTTCAAGACAGGGGGAAACACCATATATTTT. Protein: CSARDFKTGGNTIYF.

This clonotype was seen only a few times. The rearrangement joins TRBV5-1 to TRBJ1-5; weak D call: TRBD1 (5 bases). CDR1 SGHRS and CDR2 YFSETQ come from the germline V gene. Trimming removed 0 bases from V and 5 bases from J, with 12 bases in between. The CDR3 is 15 amino acids. CDR3 residues: CASSLGAGLDQPQHF. For the CDR3, the DNA is TGCGCCAGCAGCTTGGGCGCAGGGCTGGATCAGCCCCAGCATTTT.

This clonotype turned up a few times. The chain links TRBV6-1 to TRBJ1-1; D not certain. Trimming stripped 8 bases from V and 10 bases from J, with 14 bases between. CDR1 MNHNS and CDR2 SASEGT come from the germline V gene. CDR3 length: 11 residues. The CDR3 protein is CASGSGAAAFF. The CDR3 nucleotides read TGTGCCAGCGGGTCGGGCGCGGCAGCTTTCTTT.

Points on this clonotype: The junction does not match germline at one end; this may be a read error. The chain couples TRBV25-1 to TRBJ1-5; possible D gene TRBD1, 6 bases. Germline V gene lookup returns CDR1 MGHDK and CDR2 SYGVNS. The CDR3 spans 16 residues. The chain's CDR3 is CACSPQGMASNQPQHF. Here the CDR3 DNA reads TGTGCCTGCAGTCCACAGGGTATGGCTAGCAATCAGCCCCAGCATTTT. The full variable domain, with the rest looked up from reference TRBV25-1 and TRBJ1-5, is EADIYQTPRYLVIGTGKKITLECSQTMGHDKMYWYQQDPGMELHLIHYSYGVNSTEKGDLSSESTVSRIRTEHFPLTLESARPSHTSQYLCACSPQGMASNQPQHFGDGTRLSIL.

A few counts support this clonotype. The rearrangement links TRBV6-1 to TRBJ1-1; D call uncertain. Germline CDR1 reads MNHNS; CDR2 reads SASEGT. CDR3 length: 10 residues. V lost 6 bases and J 4 bases, leaving 3 bases between the germline ends. This chain's CDR3 is CASSATEAFF. The CDR3 DNA reads TGTGCCAGCAGCGCCACTGAAGCTTTCTTT.

This clonotype was detected a few times. The chain has TRBV27 and TRBJ2-2, with 9 positions matching TRBD1. The length of the CDR3 is 15 residues. Germline CDR1 reads MNHEY; CDR2 reads SMNVEV (reference sequence). The junction had 9 bases not matched to a gene; V was cut back by 7 bases and J by 6 bases. CDR3 sequence: CASTDRDRVPGELFF. The CDR3 DNA follows: TGTGCCAGCACGGACCGGGACAGGGTCCCCGGGGAGCTGTTTTTT.

The sample holds many counts of this clonotype. V is TRBV7-2 and J is TRBJ2-7; no clear D gene. The germline V gene has CDR1 SGHTA and CDR2 FQGNSA. The CDR3 is 14 amino acids. Trimming took off 4 bases at V and 3 bases at J, with 13 bases between the two ends. CDR3 loop: CASSSLTSNYEQYF. CDR3 coding DNA: TGTGCCAGCAGCTCCCTCACGAGTAACTACGAGCAGTACTTC.

V usage is TRBV5-1 and J usage is TRBJ2-2, with D uncertain. CDR1 is SGHRS and CDR2 is YFSETQ in the germline V gene. CDR3 length: 15 amino acids. V was clipped by 0 bases and J by 6 bases, with 12 bases between them. The CDR3 sequence: CASSLARSKAGELFF. The CDR3 DNA reads TGCGCCAGCAGCTTGGCTAGGAGCAAGGCCGGGGAGCTGTTTTTT. The full variable domain, rest sourced from reference TRBV5-1 and TRBJ2-2, is KAGVTQTPRYLIKTRGQQVTLSCSPISGHRSVSWYQQTPGQGLQFLFEYFSETQRNKGNFPGRFSGRQFSNSRSEMNVSTLELGDSALYLCASSLARSKAGELFFGEGSRLTVL.

This sequence joins TRBV6-5 and TRBJ1-5, with 9 nucleotides matching TRBD1. The CDR3 totals 17 residues. Trimming cost V 2 bases and J 1 base; bases outside gene matches: 6. Germline V CDR1 and CDR2: MNHEY, SVGAGI. This CDR3 reads CASSYSTGGKSNQPQHF. CDR3 DNA sequence: TGTGCCAGCAGTTACAGCACAGGGGGCAAGAGCAATCAGCCCCAGCATTTT.

This rearrangement joins TRBV3-2 to TRBJ2-7. TRBV3-2 is described as a pseudogene. This CDR3 has 14 residues. CDR3 sequence (DNA): TGTGCCAGCAGACAGATGGACGGCTGCTACGAGCAGTACTTC. It translates to CASRQMDGCYEQYF.

This clonotype showed up many times. The chain combines TRBV6-5 with TRBJ2-7; possible D gene TRBD2, 5 bases. V lost 4 bases to trimming and J lost 0 bases, with 16 bases between them. There are 16 residues in the CDR3. Germline lookup yields CDR1 MNHEY and CDR2 SVGAGI. The DNA for the CDR3 is TGTGCCAGCAGTTCCTCAGGACTTTCTGCCTCCTACGAGCAGTACTTC. Its protein product is CASSSSGLSASYEQYF.

The chain joins TRBV12-3 or TRBV12-4 to TRBJ1-1; D ambiguous. Trimming removed 6 bases at V and 5 bases at J, with 10 bases between. The CDR3 covers 12 residues. CDR3 DNA: TGTGCCAGCAGGTTCGGACGGACTGAAGCTTTCTTT. It specifies CASRFGRTEAFF.

The J gene is TRBJ1-1, the V gene TRBV30; D not resolved. This CDR3 spans 15 amino acids. Germline assignment: CDR1 GTSNPN and CDR2 SVGIG (reference sequence). Trimming cost V 5 bases and J 0 bases, with 16 bases left between them. The CDR3 protein is CAWGALGRMNTEAFF. In DNA, the CDR3 is TGTGCCTGGGGCGCTTTGGGCAGGATGAACACTGAAGCTTTCTTT.

With respect to this clonotype: A much more abundant neighbour one base away suggests this may be a read error. This sequence joins TRBV3-2 and TRBJ2-7; the D segment call TRBD2 is taken from the table without a DNA check. TRBV3-2 is noted as a pseudogene. The CDR3 is 15 amino acids. CDR3 protein: CASSQATSGAYEQYF. CDR3 in DNA: TGTGCCAGCAGCCAAGCGACTAGCGGGGCCTACGAGCAGTACTTC.

This clonotype was detected ten times or more. The CDR3 reads CASSLGSFQPQHF. In nucleotides, the CDR3 is TGCGCCAGCAGCTTGGGTTCCTTCCAGCCCCAGCATTTT. This chain connects TRBV5-1 to TRBJ1-5, with D hard to call. Trimming removed 0 bases at V and 7 bases at J, with 8 bases between. Germline CDR1 SGHRS, CDR2 YFSETQ. This CDR3 is built from 13 residues.

This clonotype has only a few counts. J is TRBJ1-2 and V is TRBV20-1, with TRBD1 identical over 9 bases. Germline V gene data show CDR1 as DFQATT and CDR2 as SNEGSKA (reference sequence). V gave up 5 bases and J gave up 4 bases; unmatched junction bases: 8. This CDR3 spans 14 amino acids. CDR3 region: CSARTGGVGYGYTF. CDR3 DNA sequence: TGCAGTGCTCGAACAGGGGGCGTCGGCTATGGCTACACCTTC.

In this sample, this clonotype turned up many times. The chain has TRBV2 and TRBJ1-1; D gene uncertain. Trimming took off 3 bases at V and 1 base at J, with 9 bases between the two ends. CDR1 and CDR2 from the germline V gene are SNHLY and FYNNEI. The CDR3 sequence is 14 residues long. The CDR3 DNA reads TGTGCCAGCAGTGAGGAGCGGGGGAACACTGAAGCTTTCTTT. This sequence encodes CASSEERGNTEAFF. Using reference TRBV2 and TRBJ1-1 for the parts outside the CDR3, the full variable domain is EPEVTQTPSHQVTQMGQEVILRCVPISNHLYFYWYRQILGQKVEFLVSFYNNEISEKSEIFDDQFSVERPDGSNFTLKIRSTKLEDSAMYFCASSEERGNTEAFFGQGTRLTVV.

This clonotype was recorded at least ten times. The chain links TRBV2 to TRBJ1-1; 10 bases match TRBD1. The V segment lost 6 bases and the J segment 0 bases; nucleotides outside the gene matches: 7. The germline V gene encodes CDR1 SNHLY and CDR2 FYNNEI. This CDR3 contains 16 residues. CDR3 coding DNA: TGTGCCAGCAGCCGGGACAGGGGCTTCGTGAACACTGAAGCTTTCTTT. It is translated as CASSRDRGFVNTEAFF.

This chain uses TRBV27 with TRBJ2-5; D remains ambiguous. Germline CDR1 reads MNHEY; CDR2 reads SMNVEV (reference sequence). The V gene lost 5 bases and the J gene lost 7 bases, with 17 bases spanning the gap. This CDR3 has 14 amino acids. The CDR3, as DNA: TGTGCCAGCAGTCCATCGGCCATCCGAGGGACCCAGTACTTC. It yields the protein CASSPSAIRGTQYF.

This clonotype was seen more than once but under ten times. The genes are TRBV6-2 or TRBV6-3 and TRBJ1-2, with D possibly being TRBD1 (5 bases). This CDR3 spans 17 amino acids. Per the germline V gene, CDR1 is MNHEY and CDR2 is SVGEGT. The V end was cut by 0 bases, the J end by 4 bases, with 18 bases between. The CDR3 DNA reads TGTGCCAGCAGTTACTCGACGCTGGACGGGGCTACCTATGGCTACACCTTC. Translation gives CASSYSTLDGATYGYTF.

In its sample, this clonotype was seen many times. V gene TRBV28 combines with J gene TRBJ1-4; TRBD1 agrees at 11 bases. Trimming removed 10 bases from V and 8 bases from J; junction bases left unmatched: 12. This CDR3 region has 15 residues. CDR1 MDHEN and CDR2 SYDVKM come from the germline V gene. CDR3 nucleotide sequence: TGTGCCAACAGCGAGCCGGGACAGGGGGAGGAAAAACTGTTTTTT. This translates into CANSEPGQGEEKLFF.

This clonotype was picked up a small number of times. CDR3 sequence: CSAREAGGYYEQYF. The CDR3 region has the DNA TGCAGTGCTAGAGAAGCGGGAGGCTACTACGAGCAGTACTTC. This sequence joins TRBV20-1 and TRBJ2-7; 9 bases align to TRBD2. J was trimmed by 3 bases and V by 0 bases; bases with no gene match: 3. The CDR3 contains 14 residues. The V gene's germline CDR1 is DFQATT and CDR2 SNEGSKA (reference sequence).